The TCR beta chain described here comes from a study of control samples from healthy donors and cancer patients. CDR1 and CDR2 from the germline V gene are WNHNN and SYGVQD (reference sequence). This CDR3 comprises 15 residues. Trimming left V 3 bases short and J 2 bases short, with 11 bases between. Using immunoSEQ multiplex PCR, the repertoire was profiled, and TCRdb retains in-frame clones only, with some absent. The sample contains 100,000 to 150,000 clones, roughly 92% of which appear only once. This receptor was identified in a man aged 18-30 years in good health. The chain is built from TRBV10-1 and TRBJ2-1; D is perhaps TRBD2 (6 bases). The sample comprised blood. Written as DNA, the CDR3 is TGCGCCAGCAGTGACATAGCTAGCGCCTACAATGAGCAGTTCTTC. It codes for CASSDIASAYNEQFF.